The clone carrying this TCR beta chain was counted at least ten times. The antigen is not known. V dropped 5 bases and J dropped 7; count of bases not matched to a gene: 11. CDR3 length: 16 residues. Germline V gives CDR1 DFQATT, CDR2 SNEGSKA (reference sequence). TCR beta CDR3 region amplification was performed from RNA transcripts. With the HTBI primer set, the TCR CDR3 went through a first round of RT-PCR. TCRdb independently ran MiXCR on the multiplex PCR reads; one entry per CDR3 protein. The sample lists 610,000 or so distinct CDR3 sequences, about half seen once, with around 7.7% in the top ten. The data are from a study of T cells in Graves' hyperthyroidism and ophthalmopathy. Study-level results: Ophthalmopathy prediction by the model preceded onset by a median approximately 6.1 months. Ophthalmopathy could be told apart from stable hyperthyroidism with a 13 V-J model. Researchers found most expanded thyroid clonotypes above 0.001 in blood as well.

Every diagnosis used clinical symptoms, serum thyroxine and TRAb, thyroid ultrasound and orbital computed tomography. The TCR comes from a woman between 18 and 30 years old with Graves' hyperthyroidism. The genes are TRBV20-1 and TRBJ1-6, with 10 bases lining up with TRBD1. The material sequenced was peripheral blood or thyroid tissue (not recorded which). The chain's CDR3 is CSARDPDRGWNSPLHF. CDR3 nucleotide sequence: TGCAGTGCTCGCGACCCGGACAGGGGGTGGAATTCACCCCTCCACTTT.